The 21 T cell receptor beta chains below come from one sample, sequenced in a study of cytomegalovirus exposure and HLA in healthy donors. PCR was performed using 60 Vbeta and 13 Jbeta primers. Repertoires were generated with immunoSEQ multiplex PCR, while TCRdb's copy carries only in-frame clones and drops some. Among about 150,000 clones, approximately 70% were seen once, and the ten largest hold 1.5% to 2%. The sample consisted of PBMCs. The receptor set was obtained from a young woman in good health and CMV-seronegative.

The V and J genes are TRBV7-9 and TRBJ2-4; 9 bases fit TRBD1. Germline loops: CDR1 SEHNR, CDR2 FQNEAQ (reference sequence). There are 15 residues in the CDR3. Unmatched junction bases numbered 11, after V lost 5 bases and J lost 9 bases. The CDR3 nucleotides are TGTGCCAGCAGCCCCGACAGGGGGATTCGAAGCATTCAGTACTTC. This encodes CASSPDRGIRSIQYF.

The V call is TRBV7-2, the J call TRBJ2-7; TRBD1 aligns across 8 bases. This CDR3 region has 14 residues. After removal of 4 bases from V and 6 bases from J, the junction contained 8 bases not matched to a gene. Germline V gene lookup returns CDR1 SGHTA and CDR2 FQGNSA. In DNA form, the CDR3 reads TGTGCCAGCAGCTCTTCGGACAGGGTGGGCGAGCAGTACTTC. This sequence encodes CASSSSDRVGEQYF.

The chain is built from TRBV2 and TRBJ2-5, with 10 bases fitting TRBD1. CDR1 and CDR2 (germline): SNHLY, FYNNEI. CDR3 length: 14 amino acids. Trimming cost V 6 bases and J 7 bases; bases outside gene matches: 8. CDR3 amino acids: CASRRDRGPGTQYF. The CDR3 DNA follows: TGTGCCAGCAGGCGGGACAGGGGCCCGGGGACCCAGTACTTC.

The V gene is TRBV5-5, the J gene TRBJ1-1; D possibly corresponds to TRBD1 (5 bases). In germline, CDR1 is SGHKS, CDR2 YYEKEE (reference sequence). The ends were cut back, 1 base at V and 1 base at J, with 5 bases in the middle. The CDR3 is 13 residues long. The CDR3 here is CASSLTGNTEAFF. Written as DNA, the CDR3 is TGTGCCAGCAGCTTGACAGGGAACACTGAAGCTTTCTTT.

The chain links TRBV7-2 to TRBJ2-3, with D maybe TRBD2 (6 bases). Per the germline V gene, CDR1 is SGHTA and CDR2 is FQGNSA. Between the trimmed V and J ends, which lost 0 bases and 1 base, there was a span of 14 bases. This CDR3 spans 17 amino acids. CDR3: CASSLAVTGGRTDTQYF. The CDR3 DNA follows: TGTGCCAGCAGCTTAGCGGTCACAGGAGGGCGCACAGATACGCAGTATTTT.

The chain recombines TRBV5-4 with TRBJ2-7; 7 positions match TRBD2. Germline CDR1 reads SGHNT; CDR2 reads YYREEE (reference sequence). The CDR3 is made up of 13 amino acids. V was pared by 4 bases and J by 5 bases, with 6 bases of the junction left unmatched. CDR3 residues: CASSGGLGDEQYV. As DNA, the CDR3 is TGTGCCAGCAGCGGTGGACTAGGAGACGAGCAGTACGTC.

In its sample, this clone was seen once. The gene calls are TRBV15 and TRBJ1-1; D is unresolved. V was cut by 1 base and J by 0 bases, with 9 bases left in between. Germline CDR1 LNHNV, CDR2 YYDKDF (reference sequence). The CDR3 covers 15 residues. CDR3 nucleotide sequence: TGTGCCACCAGCAGAGCTTCTCAGTTGAACACTGAAGCTTTCTTT. Amino acids: CATSRASQLNTEAFF. The whole variable domain, filled in from reference TRBV15 and TRBJ1-1, reads DAMVIQNPRYQVTQFGKPVTLSCSQTLNHNVMYWYQQKSSQAPKLLFHYYDKDFNNEADTPDNFQSRRPNTSFCFLDIRSPGLGDTAMYLCATSRASQLNTEAFFGQGTRLTVV.

The chain is built from TRBV9 and TRBJ2-1; 10 positions match TRBD1. V shed 4 bases, J shed 4 bases, and the junction held 11 bases outside the gene matches. The CDR3 covers 17 residues. Germline CDR1 SGDLS, CDR2 YYNGEE. The CDR3 DNA reads as TGTGCCAGCAGCCTAGGCCGGGGGACAGGGGCTTACAATGAGCAGTTCTTC. Its translation: CASSLGRGTGAYNEQFF.

V gene TRBV6-1 combines with J gene TRBJ1-6, with no clear D. CDR1 is MNHNS and CDR2 is SASEGT in the germline V gene. V was pared by 6 bases and J by 7 bases, with 7 bases between. The CDR3 runs 12 residues. The CDR3, as DNA: TGTGCCAGCAGACAGATGAATTCACCCCTCCACTTT. Residues: CASRQMNSPLHF.

This clone has only one observation. The chain uses TRBV15 and TRBJ2-4, with D possibly matching TRBD2 (7 bases). The V end lost 6 bases, the J end lost 0 bases, and 9 bases lay between the germline ends. The germline gives CDR1 LNHNV, CDR2 YYDKDF (reference sequence). This CDR3 spans 14 amino acids. The CDR3 region is CATRRGGAKNIQYF. The CDR3 bases are TGTGCCACCAGGAGGGGGGGAGCCAAAAACATTCAGTACTTC. Supplemented by reference TRBV15 and TRBJ2-4, the full variable domain reads DAMVIQNPRYQVTQFGKPVTLSCSQTLNHNVMYWYQQKSSQAPKLLFHYYDKDFNNEADTPDNFQSRRPNTSFCFLDIRSPGLGDTAMYLCATRRGGAKNIQYFGAGTRLSVL.

This sequence joins TRBV5-5 and TRBJ1-1; the D gene is possibly TRBD1 (6 bases). CDR1 and CDR2 (germline): SGHKS, YYEKEE (reference sequence). V was shortened by 0 bases and J by 0 bases, with 12 bases between the two germline ends. The CDR3 sequence is 16 residues long. CDR3 amino acids: CASSLARGRMNTEAFF. The CDR3 region has the DNA TGTGCCAGCAGCTTGGCCAGGGGACGGATGAACACTGAAGCTTTCTTT.

The V and J genes are TRBV5-1 and TRBJ1-6; 8 bases agree with TRBD1. With V trimmed by 4 bases and J by 8 bases, 8 bases remained unmatched. The CDR3 loop spans 15 amino acids. Per germline, CDR1 SGHRS and CDR2 YFSETQ. In DNA, the CDR3 is TGCGCCAGCAGCCCTGGACAGGGTTGGTATTCACCCCTCCACTTT. Translated: CASSPGQGWYSPLHF. The full variable domain, completed using reference TRBV5-1 and TRBJ1-6, is KAGVTQTPRYLIKTRGQQVTLSCSPISGHRSVSWYQQTPGQGLQFLFEYFSETQRNKGNFPGRFSGRQFSNSRSEMNVSTLELGDSALYLCASSPGQGWYSPLHFGNGTRLTVT.

This clone was detected a few times. The J gene is TRBJ1-1, the V gene TRBV28; weak D call: TRBD1 (5 bases). CDR1 is MDHEN and CDR2 is SYDVKM in the germline V gene. V lost 4 bases and J lost 1, with 25 bases in between. CDR3 length: 19 residues. CDR3 sequence (DNA): TGTGCCAGCAGTTCCCTTATTGGGGGGATGTGGGGATGGAACACTGAAGCTTTCTTT. Translated: CASSSLIGGMWGWNTEAFF.

The CDR3 is CASSLSTAGGRSSTDTQYF. In nucleotides, the CDR3 is TGCGCCAGCAGCCTTAGTACAGCGGGAGGACGATCTAGCACAGATACGCAGTATTTT. V is TRBV5-1 and J is TRBJ2-3; 9 bases are shared with TRBD2. CDR1 and CDR2 from the germline V gene are SGHRS and YFSETQ. The CDR3 is made up of 19 amino acids. Germline trimming cut 4 bases from V and 0 bases from J; bases unmatched to any gene: 15.

This clone was picked up a small number of times. The chain combines TRBV10-3 with TRBJ2-2; 9 nucleotides agree with TRBD1. CDR1 and CDR2 (germline): ENHRY, SYGVKD. The V and J ends lost 4 bases and 6 bases, in that order; junction bases with no gene match: 6. The length of the CDR3 is 15 residues. The CDR3 spells CAISGGTGLPGELFF. The DNA for the CDR3 is TGTGCCATCAGTGGCGGGACAGGGTTGCCCGGGGAGCTGTTTTTT.

In its sample, this clone was seen once. Other nucleotide sequences in the sample specify the same CDR3. This sequence joins TRBV6-5 and TRBJ2-7, with TRBD1 as a possible D gene (6 bases). The CDR3 spans 15 residues. V shed 0 bases and J shed 1 base, with 10 bases lying between them. Germline values: CDR1 MNHEY, CDR2 SVGAGI. CDR3: CASSYSITGSYEQYF. CDR3 bases: TGTGCCAGCAGTTACTCGATAACAGGGTCCTACGAGCAGTACTTC.

The chain recombines TRBV29-1 with TRBJ1-2; TRBD1 matches 7 bases. The CDR3 spans 17 residues. The germline gives CDR1 SQVTM, CDR2 ANQGSEA. The V segment lost 2 bases and the J segment 2 bases; nucleotides outside the gene matches: 14. The CDR3, as DNA: TGCAGCGTTGAAAACCAGTATCCGGGACAGCGAAACTATGGCTACACCTTC. Translated, it gives CSVENQYPGQRNYGYTF. Variable domain in full (rest from reference TRBV29-1 and TRBJ1-2): SAVISQKPSRDICQRGTSLTIQCQVDSQVTMMFWYRQQPGQSLTLIATANQGSEATYESGFVIDKFPISRPNLTFSTLTVSNMSPEDSSIYLCSVENQYPGQRNYGYTFGSGTRLTVV.

This sequence joins TRBV29-1 and TRBJ1-2; a weak D match, TRBD1 (6 bases). Germline CDR1 SQVTM, CDR2 ANQGSEA. The CDR3 has 15 amino acids. Trimming took 2 bases from V and 0 from J, leaving 13 bases between them. The CDR3 bases are TGCAGCGTTGAAAAACAGGGTTCATCTAACTATGGCTACACCTTC. Its protein is CSVEKQGSSNYGYTF.

The chain joins TRBV7-3 to TRBJ2-2; 10 nucleotides align to TRBD1. The germline CDR1 and CDR2 sequences are SGHTA and FQGTGA. Trimming at V came to 3 bases and at J to 5 bases, leaving 9 bases not matched to a gene. The CDR3 spans 17 residues. The CDR3 DNA reads TGTGCCAGCAGCTTGACAGGGGGCGCAGAATCTACCGGGGAGCTGTTTTTT. Its protein product is CASSLTGGAESTGELFF.

The chain carries TRBV4-1 and TRBJ2-1; 10 bases align to TRBD1. Trimming took 6 bases from V and 6 from J; bases not matched to a gene: 2. Germline V CDR1 and CDR2: MGHRA, YSYEKL. The CDR3 is 13 amino acids. The CDR3: CASRGDRGNEQFF. Written as DNA, the CDR3 is TGCGCCAGCAGAGGGGACAGGGGCAATGAGCAGTTCTTC.

The rearrangement joins TRBV7-8 to TRBJ1-5; D is possibly TRBD1 (6 bases). V was trimmed by 0 bases and J by 10 bases, leaving 28 bases between them. This CDR3 is built from 19 residues. CDR1 and CDR2 (germline): SGHVS, FQNEAQ. CDR3 in DNA: TGTGCCAGCAGCTTAGCGCAATTGTCAGGGGCTTCGGGAAGACGACCCCAGCATTTT. This codes for CASSLAQLSGASGRRPQHF.